This entry lists 20 T cell receptor beta chains sequenced from one sample in a study of T cell responses to AZD1222 COVID-19 vaccine. Produced via immunoSEQ multiplex PCR; TCRdb's table is partial and in-frame only. The table lists 70,000 or so clones, 70% to 90% of them singletons. Sequencing used peripheral blood, obtained 28 days after the second AZD1222 dose. The receptors were sampled from an adult who received the AZD1222 COVID-19 vaccine.

The genes are TRBV5-4 and TRBJ2-7; no clear D gene. Trimming shortened V by 5 bases and J by 5 bases, and 17 bases separated the two germline ends. The CDR3 has 14 amino acids. Germline V gene sequence: CDR1 SGHNT, CDR2 YYREEE (reference sequence). The CDR3 is CASRSQGRVHEQYF. The CDR3 DNA reads as TGTGCCAGCAGGTCGCAAGGAAGGGTCCACGAGCAGTACTTC.

The chain links TRBV27 to TRBJ1-4, with D possibly being TRBD1 (6 bases). This CDR3 has 15 residues. Per the germline V gene, CDR1 is MNHEY and CDR2 is SMNVEV (reference sequence). V dropped 0 bases and J dropped 3 bases, with 8 bases sitting between them. The CDR3 reads CASSLSRGPNEKLFF. CDR3 nucleotides: TGTGCCAGCAGTTTATCACGGGGGCCTAATGAAAAACTGTTTTTT.

In this sample, this clone turned up once. This sequence joins TRBV27 and TRBJ2-7; D assignment may be TRBD1 or TRBD2 (5 bases each). The V gene lost 2 bases and the J gene lost 1 base, with 9 bases spanning the gap. There are 14 residues in the CDR3. Germline-derived CDR1 and CDR2 are MNHEY and SMNVEV (reference sequence). The CDR3 loop reads CASSLRGPSYEQYF. The CDR3 region has the DNA TGTGCCAGCAGTTTACGGGGACCGTCCTACGAGCAGTACTTC.

This clone was picked up a small number of times. The chain links TRBV6-8 to TRBJ2-3; 9 nucleotides agree with TRBD2. V shed 0 bases, J shed 2 bases, and the junction held 18 bases outside the gene matches. The CDR3 consists of 21 residues. Germline V lookup: CDR1 MNHGY, CDR2 SAAAGT. CDR3 sequence reads: CASSYSVWREGLPSDTDTQYF. DNA of the CDR3: TGTGCCAGCAGTTACTCGGTTTGGCGGGAGGGTCTTCCCTCCGACACAGATACGCAGTATTTT.

The rearrangement uses TRBV5-1 and TRBJ2-5, with TRBD2 identical over 9 bases. The germline CDR1 and CDR2 sequences are SGHRS and YFSETQ. This CDR3 has 15 residues. The junction had 6 bases not matched to a gene; V was cut back by 4 bases and J by 2 bases. The CDR3 region is CASSPGLAFQETQYF. The CDR3 nucleotides read TGCGCCAGCAGCCCGGGACTAGCTTTTCAAGAGACCCAGTACTTC.

This sequence joins TRBV19 and TRBJ2-5; D remains unclear. CDR1 and CDR2 (germline): LNHDA, SQIVND (reference sequence). CDR3 length: 15 amino acids. Trimming shortened V by 7 bases and J by 0 bases, and 15 bases separated the two germline ends. CDR3 sequence (DNA): TGTGCCAGTACTCTAGGACGGACGAACCAAGAGACCCAGTACTTC. This codes for CASTLGRTNQETQYF.

The chain has TRBV7-2 and TRBJ2-5; D possibly matches TRBD1 or TRBD2 (6 bases each). The CDR3 loop spans 13 amino acids. Per germline, CDR1 SGHTA and CDR2 FQGNSA. The V and J ends lost 4 bases and 4 bases respectively, with 10 bases between them. The CDR3 nucleotides are TGTGCCAGCAGCTCATGGGGGGCAGAGACCCAGTACTTC. Encoded protein: CASSSWGAETQYF.

V usage is TRBV11-2 and J usage is TRBJ1-1; possibly TRBD1 for D (5 bases). Germline CDR1 is SGHAT and CDR2 is FQNNGV. Trimming shortened V by 5 bases and J by 5 bases, and 24 bases separated the two germline ends. The CDR3 is 17 amino acids. CDR3 in amino acids: CASSKGAGTPGGTEAFF. Here the CDR3 DNA reads TGTGCCAGCAGCAAGGGCGCCGGGACTCCGGGGGGGACTGAAGCTTTCTTT.

Worth noting for this clone: The same CDR3 is also encoded by other DNA sequences in this sample. The chain carries TRBV5-1 and TRBJ1-1, with a weak D call TRBD1 (5 bases). The V gene's germline CDR1 is SGHRS and CDR2 YFSETQ. This CDR3 spans 15 amino acids. V gave up 0 bases and J gave up 1 base, with 10 bases separating them. The CDR3 DNA follows: TGCGCCAGCAGCTTGGGAGGGCAGGGGAACACTGAAGCTTTCTTT. Amino acid sequence: CASSLGGQGNTEAFF.

The CDR3 sequence is CSVEVPRDRGVSGANVLTF. CDR3 sequence (DNA): TGCAGCGTTGAAGTCCCTCGGGACAGGGGCGTCTCTGGGGCCAACGTCCTGACTTTC. The chain couples TRBV29-1 to TRBJ2-6; 10 nucleotides match TRBD1. V was clipped by 1 base and J by 0 bases; unmatched bases: 9. Looked up from germline, CDR1 is SQVTM and CDR2 is ANQGSEA. CDR3 length: 19 amino acids.

V and J are TRBV4-1 and TRBJ1-2; D gene unclear. In germline, CDR1 is MGHRA, CDR2 YSYEKL. V lost 3 bases, J lost 4 bases, and 15 bases lay in between. The CDR3 runs 15 residues. The CDR3 reads CASSHAWQMAYGYTF. CDR3 coding DNA: TGCGCCAGCAGCCATGCCTGGCAGATGGCCTATGGCTACACCTTC.

The chain links TRBV27 to TRBJ1-2, with 9 positions matching TRBD1. After removal of 5 bases from V and 6 bases from J, the junction contained 10 bases not matched to a gene. The V gene's germline CDR1 is MNHEY and CDR2 SMNVEV (reference sequence). This CDR3 region has 15 residues. DNA of the CDR3: TGTGCCAGCAGTCGCACAGGGGGCGCGGTCAATGGCTACACCTTC. It translates to CASSRTGGAVNGYTF.

This sequence joins TRBV6-5 and TRBJ1-5, with D uncertain. V lost 1 base to trimming and J lost 3 bases, with 7 bases between them. Germline-derived CDR1 and CDR2 are MNHEY and SVGAGI. CDR3 length: 14 amino acids. CDR3 in amino acids: CASSYYGVNQPQHF. The CDR3 coding sequence is TGTGCCAGCAGTTACTACGGGGTCAATCAGCCCCAGCATTTT.

The chain carries TRBV21-1 and TRBJ2-5; TRBD2 is the table's D call and was not checked against the DNA. TRBV21-1 corresponds to a pseudogene. This CDR3 contains 15 residues. Here the CDR3 reads CASSKGKRGTETQYF. The CDR3 bases are TGTGCCAGCAGCAAAGGTAAACGGGGGACAGAGACCCAGTACTTC.

This chain connects TRBV11-2 to TRBJ1-1; no firm D call. V was pared by 3 bases and J by 1 base, with 15 bases between. The CDR3 is 16 amino acids. From germline, CDR1 is SGHAT and CDR2 FQNNGV. CDR3 residues: CASSFGKGSGNTEAFF. CDR3 nucleotide sequence: TGTGCCAGCAGCTTCGGGAAAGGATCGGGGAACACTGAAGCTTTCTTT. The complete variable domain, with remaining parts taken from reference TRBV11-2 and TRBJ1-1, reads EAGVAQSPRYKIIEKRQSVAFWCNPISGHATLYWYQQILGQGPKLLIQFQNNGVVDDSQLPKDRFSAERLKGVDSTLKIQPAKLEDSAVYLCASSFGKGSGNTEAFFGQGTRLTVV.

This chain joins TRBV19 and TRBJ2-3, with a tentative D call TRBD2 (6 bases). Germline CDR1 is LNHDA and CDR2 is SQIVND (reference sequence). CDR3 length equals 15 residues. V lost 4 bases to trimming and J lost 3 bases, with 14 bases between them. The DNA of the CDR3 is TGTGCCAGTAGTACAAGTGGAGGGGTAACAGATACGCAGTATTTT. It encodes CASSTSGGVTDTQYF.

V is TRBV19 and J is TRBJ2-1; the D is unclear. Germline values: CDR1 LNHDA, CDR2 SQIVND (reference sequence). The V and J ends lost 2 bases and 3 bases respectively, with 14 bases between them. The CDR3 totals 16 residues. The CDR3 nucleotides are TGTGCCAGTAGTATAATCTGGCCGCCGGTCTACAATGAGCAGTTCTTC. Amino acids: CASSIIWPPVYNEQFF. Full variable domain (missing parts from reference TRBV19 and TRBJ2-1): DGGITQSPKYLFRKEGQNVTLSCEQNLNHDAMYWYRQDPGQGLRLIYYSQIVNDFQKGDIAEGYSVSREKKESFPLTVTSAQKNPTAFYLCASSIIWPPVYNEQFFGPGTRLTVL.

The rearrangement uses TRBV25-1 and TRBJ2-5; 11 bases fit TRBD2. CDR1 and CDR2 (germline): MGHDK, SYGVNS. The CDR3 length is 13 residues. The J segment lost 5 bases and the V segment lost 4 bases, leaving 0 bases of the junction unmatched. The CDR3: CASSGTSGETQYF. Here the CDR3 DNA reads TGTGCCAGCAGTGGGACTAGCGGGGAGACCCAGTACTTC.

CDR3 nucleotide sequence: TGTGCCACCAGCACAGGGGGCGCAGAGACCCAGTACTTC. It translates to CATSTGGAETQYF. J is TRBJ2-5 and V is TRBV24-1; TRBD1 aligns across 9 bases. Trimming removed 7 bases from V and 4 bases from J; junction bases left unmatched: 3. Germline V gene sequence: CDR1 KGHDR, CDR2 SFDVKD. The length of the CDR3 is 13 residues.

The chain joins TRBV5-1 to TRBJ1-1; D is unclear. The CDR3 runs 16 residues. Germline CDR1 reads SGHRS; CDR2 reads YFSETQ. Between the trimmed V and J ends, which lost 0 bases and 1 base, there was a span of 13 bases. CDR3 sequence reads: CASSLGHSSSNTEAFF. CDR3 coding DNA: TGCGCCAGCAGCTTGGGACATTCCTCATCGAACACTGAAGCTTTCTTT.